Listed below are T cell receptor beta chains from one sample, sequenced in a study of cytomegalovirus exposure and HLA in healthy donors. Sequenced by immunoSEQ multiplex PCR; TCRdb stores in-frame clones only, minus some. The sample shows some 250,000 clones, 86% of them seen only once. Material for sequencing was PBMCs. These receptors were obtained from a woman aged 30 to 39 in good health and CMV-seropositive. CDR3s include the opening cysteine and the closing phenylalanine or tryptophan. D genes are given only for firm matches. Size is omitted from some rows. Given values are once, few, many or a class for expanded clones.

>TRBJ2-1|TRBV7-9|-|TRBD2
TGTGCCAGCAGCTCACCTTTACTAGCGACCTTCTACAATGAGCAGTTCTTC
CASSSPLLATFYNEQFF
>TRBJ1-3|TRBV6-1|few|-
TGTGCCAGCAGTGAAGTATTCGGAAGGAGGGCCGGAAACACCATATATTTT
CASSEVFGRRAGNTIYF
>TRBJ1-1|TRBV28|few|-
TGTGCCAGCAGTTCACAGGGAAGGAACACTGAAGCTTTCTTT
CASSSQGRNTEAFF
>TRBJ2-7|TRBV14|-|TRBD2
TGTGCCAGCAGCCAAGAAATGGGACTAGCGGGAGGAGTGCAGTACTTC
CASSQEMGLAGGVQYF
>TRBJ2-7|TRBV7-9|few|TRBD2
TGTGCCAGCAGTCCGACGGGAGGGCGGGACGAGCAGTACTTC
CASSPTGGRDEQYF
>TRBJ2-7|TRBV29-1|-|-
TGCAGCGTTGAAGATGGTGGAGAAACCTCCTACGAGCAGTACTTC
CSVEDGGETSYEQYF
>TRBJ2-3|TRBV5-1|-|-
TGCGCCAGCACCAAATTCGGGACTCCCCTAATCCGGGATACGCAGTATTTT
CASTKFGTPLIRDTQYF
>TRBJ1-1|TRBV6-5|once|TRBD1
TGTGCCAGCAGTTCGCGACAGGGCACTGAAGCTTTCTTT
CASSSRQGTEAFF
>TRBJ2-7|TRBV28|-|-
TGTGCCAGCAGTTTTTTAAGCCGGGGCTACGAGCAGTACTTC
CASSFLSRGYEQYF
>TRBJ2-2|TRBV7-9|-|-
TGTGCCAGCAGCTGGTACAGTAATTTGGCCGGGGAGCTGTTTTTT
CASSWYSNLAGELFF
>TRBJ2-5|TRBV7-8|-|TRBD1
TGTGCCAGCAGCTTAGTTTCCGGGACAGGGGTAGAGACCCAGTACTTC
CASSLVSGTGVETQYF
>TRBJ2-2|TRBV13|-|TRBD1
TGTGCCAGCAGCCTAACCCGACAGGGGGCGAGGACCGGGGAGCTGTTTTTT
CASSLTRQGARTGELFF
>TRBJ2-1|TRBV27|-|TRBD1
TGTGCCAGCAGTTTATTTACAGGGGGTAATGAGCAGTTCTTC
CASSLFTGGNEQFF
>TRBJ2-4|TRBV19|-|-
TGTGCCAGTAGTATAGGGGGCTTCGGGAAAAACATTCAGTACTTC
CASSIGGFGKNIQYF
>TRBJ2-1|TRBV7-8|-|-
TGTGCCAGCAGCCCAGGGGACATAATCTACAATGAGCAGTTCTTC
CASSPGDIIYNEQFF
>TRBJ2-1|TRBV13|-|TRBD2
TGTGCCAGCAGCCTCGGACTAGCGGGCCTCTTCTTC
CASSLGLAGLFF
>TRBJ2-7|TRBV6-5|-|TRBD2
TGTGCCAGCAGTTACCGGGAGGGCCCCTACGAGCAGTACTTC
CASSYREGPYEQYF
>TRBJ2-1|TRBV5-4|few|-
TGTGCCAGCAGCGTCTCAGGGGGGAATGAGCAGTTCTTC
CASSVSGGNEQFF
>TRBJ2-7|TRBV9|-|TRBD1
TGTGCCAGCAGCGAGGGGGCCAGGTACTACGAGCAGTACTTC
CASSEGARYYEQYF
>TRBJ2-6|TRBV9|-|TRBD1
TGTGCCAGCAGCGTAGTAGGGGGCTCTTCTGGGGCCAACGTCCTGACTTTC
CASSVVGGSSGANVLTF
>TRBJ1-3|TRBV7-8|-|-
TGTGCCAGCAGGAGGGTTTTAGGTGGAAACACCATATATTTT
CASRRVLGGNTIYF
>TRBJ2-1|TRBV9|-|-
TGTGCCAGCAGCGAACGCAGCTCCTACAATGAGCAGTTCTTC
CASSERSSYNEQFF
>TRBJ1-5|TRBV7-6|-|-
TGTGCCAGCAGCTTAGGGGACTTCAATCAGCCCCAGCATTTT
CASSLGDFNQPQHF
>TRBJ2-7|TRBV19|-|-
TGTGCCAGTAGTCTAAGCGGCTACGAGCAGTACTTC
CASSLSGYEQYF
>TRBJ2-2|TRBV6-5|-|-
TGTGCCAGCAGTTACTCCCCGGCTAGCATGAGCGGGGAGCTGTTTTTT
CASSYSPASMSGELFF
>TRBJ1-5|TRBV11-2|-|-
TGTGCCAGCAGCCAATACCTCCAGGGAAGCCAGCATTTT
CASSQYLQGSQHF
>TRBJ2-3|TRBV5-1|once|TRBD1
TGCGCCAGCAGCTTGAACAGGGGGAAAGGGGATACGCAGTATTTT
CASSLNRGKGDTQYF